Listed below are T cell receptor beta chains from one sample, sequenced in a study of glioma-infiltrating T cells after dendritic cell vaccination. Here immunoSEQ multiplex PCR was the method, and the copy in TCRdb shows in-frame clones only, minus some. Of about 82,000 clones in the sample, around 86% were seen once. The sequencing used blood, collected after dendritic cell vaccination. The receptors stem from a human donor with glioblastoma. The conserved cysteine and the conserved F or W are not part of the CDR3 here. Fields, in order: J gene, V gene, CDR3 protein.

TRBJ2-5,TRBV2,ASSDLTEQETQY
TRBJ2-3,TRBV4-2,ASSQALGTSGGLADTQY
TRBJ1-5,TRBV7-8,ASSKTKGTGDSNQPQH
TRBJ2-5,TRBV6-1,ASIKSLGQQETQY
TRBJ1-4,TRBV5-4,ASSLGRGGPSNEKLF
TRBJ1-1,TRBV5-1,ASSPTGVDTEAF
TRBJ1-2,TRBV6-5,ASSYSTGRSGYT
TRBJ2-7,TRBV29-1,SASPGLTYEQY
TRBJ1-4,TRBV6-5,ASRQAGGNEKLF
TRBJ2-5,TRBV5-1,ASQESGQGVETQY
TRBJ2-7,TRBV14,ASSQEEGEATYEQY
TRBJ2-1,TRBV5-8,ASSRTGGAPSYNEQF
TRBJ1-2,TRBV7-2,ASSSPGVGNYGYT
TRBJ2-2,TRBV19,ASSNTGTGGTGELF
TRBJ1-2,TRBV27,ASSGTGERGYT
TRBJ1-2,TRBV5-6,ASSSTGSYGYT
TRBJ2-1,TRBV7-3,ASSPGGSYNEQF
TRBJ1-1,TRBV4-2,ASSQGQGEAAEAF
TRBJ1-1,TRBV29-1,SVEGQRAF
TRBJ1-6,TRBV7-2,ASSLVGRGPDSPLH
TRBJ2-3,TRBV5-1,ASSFSGDADTQY
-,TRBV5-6,ASSLSTGGTYEQY
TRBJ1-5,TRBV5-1,ASSFQQGNQPQH
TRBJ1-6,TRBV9,ASSVGGTGNSPLH
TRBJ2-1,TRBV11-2,ASSLVAGQDEQF
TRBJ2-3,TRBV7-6,ASGLAGGRTDTQY
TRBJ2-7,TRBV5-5,ASSLEGPSYEQY
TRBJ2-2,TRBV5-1,ASSFGRDRGARVPITGELF
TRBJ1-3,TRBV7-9,ASSLLVPSSGNTIY
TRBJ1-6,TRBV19,ATGAGQLNSPLH
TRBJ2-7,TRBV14,ASSPGVRDSRQY
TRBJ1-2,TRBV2,ASSGRSTNYGYT
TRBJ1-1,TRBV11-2,ASSEHTEAF
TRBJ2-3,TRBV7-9,ASSLGSGTGSDTQY
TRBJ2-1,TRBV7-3,ASSLAGGSNEQF
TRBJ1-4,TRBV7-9,ASTGGDDEKLF
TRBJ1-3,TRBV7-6,ASSFSLGGHSGNTIY
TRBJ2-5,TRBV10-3,AISDPGVGKTQY
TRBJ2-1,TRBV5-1,ASSAGRESNEQF
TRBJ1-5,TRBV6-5,ASSSSNRDRGQPQH